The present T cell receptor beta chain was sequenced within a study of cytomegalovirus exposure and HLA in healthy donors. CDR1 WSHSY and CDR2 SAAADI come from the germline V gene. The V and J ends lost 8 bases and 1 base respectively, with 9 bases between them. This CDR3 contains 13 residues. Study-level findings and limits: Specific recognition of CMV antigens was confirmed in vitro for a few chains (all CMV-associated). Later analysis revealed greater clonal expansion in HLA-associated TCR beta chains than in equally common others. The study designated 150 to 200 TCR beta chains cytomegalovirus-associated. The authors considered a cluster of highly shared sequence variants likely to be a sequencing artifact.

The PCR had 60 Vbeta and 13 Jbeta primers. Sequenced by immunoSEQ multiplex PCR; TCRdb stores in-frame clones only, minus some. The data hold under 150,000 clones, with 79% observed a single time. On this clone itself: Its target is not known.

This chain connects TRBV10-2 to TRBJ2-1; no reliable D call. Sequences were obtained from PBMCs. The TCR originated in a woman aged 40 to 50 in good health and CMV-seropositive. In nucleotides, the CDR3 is TGCGCCAGCCAGAGCAGGTCCTACAATGAGCAGTTCTTC. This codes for CASQSRSYNEQFF.